The 9 T cell receptor beta chains listed next were all sequenced from one sample in a study of sequential checkpoint blockade in melanoma (dated by TCRdb to the late 2010s). The library was generated by the immunoSEQ multiplex PCR assay. The immuneACCESS repertoire file appears here via TCRdb, limited to in-frame rearrangements. These files lack a portion of the clones; in checked studies, under half of the deficit traces to unresolved V genes, and the cause of the others is not known. This sample comprises about 18,000 clones, about 69% of them detected only once. About 20% of the sample is held by the ten biggest clonotypes. The sample's treatment or condition, from its label and the paper: randomized to nivolumab then ipilimumab (arm A) or the reverse (arm B). The sample consisted of CD8+ T cells sorted from blood (inferred from file names), taken from a patient given nivolumab and ipilimumab in sequence. These receptors were obtained from a human donor with melanoma.

On this clone itself: The same CDR3 can be traced to other DNA sequences in this sample. The chain recombines TRBV5-1 with TRBJ1-1; TRBD1 matches 7 bases. This CDR3 spans 14 amino acids. Germline-derived CDR1 and CDR2 are SGHRS and YFSETQ. The V segment lost 0 bases and the J segment 3 bases; nucleotides outside the gene matches: 2. The CDR3 DNA sequence: TGCGCCAGCAGCTTGGCAGGGGGTTACACTGAAGCTTTCTTT. The encoded protein is CASSLAGGYTEAFF.

Relative to its sample, this clone is large. This sequence joins TRBV5-1 and TRBJ2-7; D possibly corresponds to TRBD2 (6 bases). Trimming removed 4 bases from V and 3 bases from J, with 14 bases in between. Germline values: CDR1 SGHRS, CDR2 YFSETQ. The CDR3 loop spans 14 amino acids. In DNA form, the CDR3 reads TGCGCCAGCAGCGGGGGGACGCTGAACTACGAGCAGTACTTC. Protein sequence: CASSGGTLNYEQYF.

CDR3 in DNA: TGTGCCAGCAGTCCGTGGGGGGAAGGAAACACTGAAGCTTTCTTT. Translated, it gives CASSPWGEGNTEAFF. The chain has TRBV27 and TRBJ1-1; perhaps TRBD1 as D (5 bases). Germline-derived CDR1 and CDR2 are MNHEY and SMNVEV (reference sequence). Trimming shortened V by 5 bases and J by 2 bases, and 15 bases separated the two germline ends. There are 15 residues in the CDR3.

This chain joins TRBV10-3 and TRBJ1-2; weak D call: TRBD1 (6 bases). V lost 4 bases and J 6 bases, leaving 24 bases between the germline ends. The CDR3 has 17 amino acids. In germline, CDR1 is ENHRY, CDR2 SYGVKD. The CDR3 spells CAISGGLRGREADGYTF. The CDR3 DNA reads TGTGCCATCAGTGGGGGGCTCCGGGGCAGAGAAGCCGATGGCTACACCTTC.

The genes are TRBV2 and TRBJ2-4; D is perhaps TRBD1 (6 bases). Trimming took 6 bases from V and 1 from J, leaving 13 bases between them. Germline V gene sequence: CDR1 SNHLY, CDR2 FYNNEI. The CDR3 spans 15 residues. The CDR3 bases are TGTGCCAGCAGGGAGACCCAGGGGGCCAAAAACATTCAGTACTTC. It specifies CASRETQGAKNIQYF.

This chain connects TRBV4-2 to TRBJ2-3; 7 nucleotides line up with TRBD2. Germline CDR1 reads LGHNA; CDR2 reads YNFKEQ. Germline trimming cut 6 bases from V and 2 bases from J; bases unmatched to any gene: 8. The CDR3 consists of 15 residues. DNA of the CDR3: TGTGCCAGCAGTCAGAGGGACTACTACACAGATACGCAGTATTTT. Its translation: CASSQRDYYTDTQYF.

This chain connects TRBV7-9 to TRBJ2-1; the match to TRBD2 covers 9 bases. The CDR3 has 15 amino acids. J was trimmed by 8 bases and V by 5 bases; bases with no gene match: 10. In germline, CDR1 is SEHNR, CDR2 FQNEAQ (reference sequence). The CDR3 nucleotides read TGTGCCAGCAGCACATATAGCGGGAGCTCCGATGAGCAGTTCTTC. This encodes CASSTYSGSSDEQFF.

The rearrangement uses TRBV7-3 and TRBJ2-1; the match to TRBD2 covers 8 bases. Germline V gene sequence: CDR1 SGHTA, CDR2 FQGTGA. CDR3 length: 16 residues. V dropped 4 bases and J dropped 6; count of bases not matched to a gene: 11. The CDR3 region is CASSSSSGGLSNEQFF. CDR3 DNA sequence: TGTGCCAGCAGCTCCTCGTCGGGAGGGCTTTCCAATGAGCAGTTCTTC.

In its sample, this clone is medium-sized. The sample carries other DNA sequences with the same CDR3. V and J are TRBV18 and TRBJ2-7, with a possible D match to TRBD1 (6 bases). The CDR3 sequence is 15 residues long. Per germline, CDR1 KGHSH and CDR2 LQKENI. Trimming took 2 bases from V and 2 from J, leaving 13 bases between them. The CDR3 sequence is CASSPAQGGPYEQYF. The CDR3 DNA follows: TGTGCCAGCTCACCAGCACAGGGCGGTCCCTACGAGCAGTACTTC.